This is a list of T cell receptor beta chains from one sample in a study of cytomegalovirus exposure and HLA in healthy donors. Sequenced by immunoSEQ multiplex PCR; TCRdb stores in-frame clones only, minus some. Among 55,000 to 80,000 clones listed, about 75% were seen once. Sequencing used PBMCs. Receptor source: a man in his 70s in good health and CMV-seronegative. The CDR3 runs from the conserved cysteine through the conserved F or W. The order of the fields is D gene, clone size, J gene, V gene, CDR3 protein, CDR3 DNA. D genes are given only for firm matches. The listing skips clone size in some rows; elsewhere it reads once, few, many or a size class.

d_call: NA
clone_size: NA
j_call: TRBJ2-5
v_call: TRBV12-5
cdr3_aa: CASGLGQVGETQYF
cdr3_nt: TGTGCTAGTGGTTTGGGACAGGTCGGGGAGACCCAGTACTTC

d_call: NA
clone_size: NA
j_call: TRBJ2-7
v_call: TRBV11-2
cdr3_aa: CASSLETESYEQYF
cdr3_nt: TGTGCCAGCAGCCTTGAGACAGAGTCCTACGAGCAGTACTTC

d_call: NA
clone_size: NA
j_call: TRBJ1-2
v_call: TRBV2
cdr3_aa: CASSEVPIQGNGYTF
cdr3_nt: TGTGCCAGCAGTGAAGTCCCGATACAGGGTAATGGCTACACCTTC

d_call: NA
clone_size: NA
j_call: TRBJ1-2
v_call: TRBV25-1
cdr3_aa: CASSEGTGISYGYTF
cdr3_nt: TGTGCCAGCAGTGAAGGCACAGGTATTTCCTATGGCTACACCTTC

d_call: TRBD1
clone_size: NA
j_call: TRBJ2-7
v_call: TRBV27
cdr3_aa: CASSLWTGGEQYF
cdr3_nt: TGTGCCAGCAGTTTATGGACAGGGGGCGAGCAGTACTTC

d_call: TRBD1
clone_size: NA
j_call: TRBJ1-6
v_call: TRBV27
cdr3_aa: CASGQGAIVWNSPLHF
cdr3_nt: TGTGCCAGCGGACAGGGGGCGATAGTTTGGAATTCACCCCTCCACTTT

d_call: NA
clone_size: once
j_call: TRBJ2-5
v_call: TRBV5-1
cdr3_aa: CASSRQLEGGETQYF
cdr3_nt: TGCGCCAGCAGCCGTCAACTAGAGGGCGGAGAGACCCAGTACTTC

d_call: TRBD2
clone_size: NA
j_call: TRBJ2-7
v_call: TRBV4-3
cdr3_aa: CASSQYYGGGFDNEQYF
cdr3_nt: TGCGCCAGCAGCCAGTATTACGGCGGGGGGTTTGACAACGAGCAGTACTTC

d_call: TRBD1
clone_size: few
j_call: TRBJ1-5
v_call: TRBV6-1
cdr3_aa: CASRFGNRGVQPQHF
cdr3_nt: TGTGCCAGCAGGTTTGGGAACAGGGGAGTTCAGCCCCAGCATTTT

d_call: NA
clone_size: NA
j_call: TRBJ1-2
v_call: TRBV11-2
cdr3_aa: CASSSQTVNYGYTF
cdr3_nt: TGTGCCAGCAGCTCCCAGACAGTTAACTATGGCTACACCTTC

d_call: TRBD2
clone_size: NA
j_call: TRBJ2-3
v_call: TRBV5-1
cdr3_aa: CASFLLAGADTQYF
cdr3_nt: TGCGCCAGCTTCCTATTAGCGGGAGCAGATACGCAGTATTTT

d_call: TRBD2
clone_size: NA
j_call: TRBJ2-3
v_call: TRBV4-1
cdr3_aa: CASSLWSGASTDTQYF
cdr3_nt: TGCGCCAGCAGCCTCTGGAGCGGGGCAAGCACAGATACGCAGTATTTT

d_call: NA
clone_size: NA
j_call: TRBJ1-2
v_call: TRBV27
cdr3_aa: CASSLRVGTNYGYTF
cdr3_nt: TGTGCCAGCAGTTTGAGGGTCGGCACTAACTATGGCTACACCTTC

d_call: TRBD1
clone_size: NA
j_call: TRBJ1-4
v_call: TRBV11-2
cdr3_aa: CASSPTGGAGGVAEKLFF
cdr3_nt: TGTGCCAGCAGCCCGACAGGGGGCGCGGGGGGGGTGGCTGAAAAACTGTTTTTT

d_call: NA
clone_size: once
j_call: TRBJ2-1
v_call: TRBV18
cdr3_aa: CASSPPNGLSSYNEQFF
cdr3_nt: TGTGCCAGCTCACCACCAAATGGACTGAGCTCCTACAATGAGCAGTTCTTC

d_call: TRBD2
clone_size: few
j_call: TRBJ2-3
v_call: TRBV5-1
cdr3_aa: CASSLGLAGGAGTDTQYF
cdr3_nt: TGCGCCAGCAGCTTGGGTCTAGCGGGAGGAGCGGGCACAGATACGCAGTATTTT

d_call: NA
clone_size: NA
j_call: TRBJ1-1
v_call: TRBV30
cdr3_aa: CAWSVQIENTEAFF
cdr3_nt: TGTGCCTGGAGTGTACAGATTGAGAACACTGAAGCTTTCTTT

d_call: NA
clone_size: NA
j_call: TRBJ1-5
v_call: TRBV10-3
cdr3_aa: CAISVGGINQPQHF
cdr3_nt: TGTGCCATCAGTGTGGGGGGTATTAATCAGCCCCAGCATTTT

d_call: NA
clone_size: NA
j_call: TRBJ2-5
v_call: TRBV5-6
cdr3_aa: CASSRGTFQETQYF
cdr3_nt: TGTGCCAGCAGCCGCGGGACCTTCCAAGAGACCCAGTACTTC

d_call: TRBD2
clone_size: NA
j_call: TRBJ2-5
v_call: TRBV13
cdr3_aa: CASSLASGPGGETQYF
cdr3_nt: TGTGCCAGCAGCTTAGCTAGCGGTCCAGGTGGGGAGACCCAGTACTTC

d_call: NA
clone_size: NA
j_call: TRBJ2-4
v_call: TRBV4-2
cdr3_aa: CASSQDHPRGLRTKNIQYF
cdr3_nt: TGTGCCAGCAGCCAAGATCATCCTCGGGGGTTGAGGACCAAAAACATTCAGTACTTC

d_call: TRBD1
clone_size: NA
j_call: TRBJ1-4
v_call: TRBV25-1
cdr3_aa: CASSVQGAGGEKLFF
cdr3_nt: TGTGCCAGCAGTGTTCAGGGGGCCGGTGGTGAAAAACTGTTTTTT

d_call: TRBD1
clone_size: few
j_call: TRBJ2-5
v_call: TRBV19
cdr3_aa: CASSIGTGGWETQYF
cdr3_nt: TGTGCCAGTAGTATCGGGACAGGGGGCTGGGAGACCCAGTACTTC

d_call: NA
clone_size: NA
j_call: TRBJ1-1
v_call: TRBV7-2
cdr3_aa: CASSYSYYTEAFF
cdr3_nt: TGTGCCAGCAGTTACTCATACTACACTGAAGCTTTCTTT

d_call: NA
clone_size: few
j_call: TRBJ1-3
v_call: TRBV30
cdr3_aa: CAWVFQGTSGNTIYF
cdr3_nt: TGTGCCTGGGTTTTTCAGGGGACCTCTGGAAACACCATATATTTT

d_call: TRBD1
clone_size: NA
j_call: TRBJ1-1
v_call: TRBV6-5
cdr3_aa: CASSYGRGDTEAFF
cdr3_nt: TGTGCCAGCAGTTACGGCAGGGGGGACACTGAAGCTTTCTTT

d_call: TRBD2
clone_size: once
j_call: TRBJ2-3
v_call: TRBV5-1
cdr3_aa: CASSSGLAGNTDTQYF
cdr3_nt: TGCGCCAGCAGCTCCGGACTAGCGGGGAACACAGATACGCAGTATTTT

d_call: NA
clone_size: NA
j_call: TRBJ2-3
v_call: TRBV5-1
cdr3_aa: CASSGSSPPTDTQYF
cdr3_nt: TGCGCTAGCAGTGGTAGCTCACCACCCACAGATACGCAGTATTTT

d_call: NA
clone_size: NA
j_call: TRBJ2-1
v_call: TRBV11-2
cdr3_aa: CASSLNRVNEQFF
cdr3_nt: TGTGCCAGCAGCTTAAACAGGGTCAATGAGCAGTTCTTC

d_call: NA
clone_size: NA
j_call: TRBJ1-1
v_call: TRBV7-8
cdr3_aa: CASSFERDTEAFF
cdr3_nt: TGTGCCAGCAGCTTTGAGAGGGACACTGAAGCTTTCTTT

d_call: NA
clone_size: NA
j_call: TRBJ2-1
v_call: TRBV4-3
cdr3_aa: CASSLGRGANNEQFF
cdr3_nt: TGCGCCAGCAGCCTTGGACGTGGGGCGAACAATGAGCAGTTCTTC

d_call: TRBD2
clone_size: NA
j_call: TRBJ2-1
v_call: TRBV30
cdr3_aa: CAWRPKAGTSGDGEFF
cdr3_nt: TGTGCCTGGAGACCCAAAGCCGGGACTAGCGGGGATGGGGAGTTCTTC

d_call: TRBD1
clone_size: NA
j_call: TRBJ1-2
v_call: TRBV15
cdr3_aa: CATSEADRVEIWPGYTF
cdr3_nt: TGTGCCACCAGCGAAGCGGACAGGGTGGAAATATGGCCCGGCTACACCTTC

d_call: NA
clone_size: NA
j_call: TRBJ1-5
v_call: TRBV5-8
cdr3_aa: CASSLPGENQPQHF
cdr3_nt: TGTGCCAGCAGCTTGCCAGGGGAAAATCAGCCCCAGCATTTT

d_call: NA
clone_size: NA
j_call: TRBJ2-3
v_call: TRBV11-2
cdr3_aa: CASSPQAIAQYF
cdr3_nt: TGTGCCAGCAGCCCGCAGGCAATAGCGCAGTATTTT

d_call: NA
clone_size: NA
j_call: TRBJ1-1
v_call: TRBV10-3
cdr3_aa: CAISHGDMNTEAFF
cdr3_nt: TGTGCCATCAGTCACGGGGACATGAACACTGAAGCTTTCTTT

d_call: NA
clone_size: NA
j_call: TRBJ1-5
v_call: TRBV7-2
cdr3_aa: CASRWANQPQHF
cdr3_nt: TGTGCCAGCAGGTGGGCGAATCAGCCCCAGCATTTT

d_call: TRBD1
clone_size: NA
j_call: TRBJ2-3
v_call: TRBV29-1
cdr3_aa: CSVRKRTGEDTQYF
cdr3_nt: TGCAGCGTCCGGAAGCGGACAGGAGAGGATACGCAGTATTTT

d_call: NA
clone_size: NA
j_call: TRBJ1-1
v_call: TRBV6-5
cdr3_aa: CASSLPGGGTEAFF
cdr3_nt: TGTGCCAGCAGTCTACCGGGTGGCGGTACTGAAGCTTTCTTT

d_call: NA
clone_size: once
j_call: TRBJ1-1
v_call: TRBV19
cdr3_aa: CASTPYRVRPEAFF
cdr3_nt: TGTGCCAGTACACCCTACAGGGTAAGACCTGAAGCTTTCTTT

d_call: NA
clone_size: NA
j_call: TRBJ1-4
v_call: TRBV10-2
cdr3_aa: CASRETVATNEKLFF
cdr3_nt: TGCGCCAGCAGGGAGACCGTAGCAACTAATGAAAAACTGTTTTTT

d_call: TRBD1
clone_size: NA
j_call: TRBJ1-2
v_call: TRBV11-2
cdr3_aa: CASSLAQGVGDYGYTF
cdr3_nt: TGTGCCAGCAGCTTAGCACAGGGGGTCGGTGACTATGGCTACACCTTC

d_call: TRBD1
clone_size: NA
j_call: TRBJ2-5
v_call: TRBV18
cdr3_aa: CASSPRAGGQETQYF
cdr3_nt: TGTGCCAGCTCACCAAGGGCAGGGGGCCAAGAGACCCAGTACTTC

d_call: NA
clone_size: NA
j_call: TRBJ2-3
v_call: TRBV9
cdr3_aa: CASSVGSGDTDTQYF
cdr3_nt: TGTGCCAGCAGCGTGGGGTCGGGAGACACAGATACGCAGTATTTT

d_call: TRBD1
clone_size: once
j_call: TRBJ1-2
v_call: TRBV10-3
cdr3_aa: CAISEGQGAPGYTF
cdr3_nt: TGTGCCATCAGTGAAGGACAGGGGGCGCCCGGCTACACCTTC

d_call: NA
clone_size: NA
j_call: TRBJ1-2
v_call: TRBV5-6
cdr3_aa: CASSLAGNYGYTF
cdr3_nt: TGTGCCAGCAGCTTGGCAGGGAACTATGGCTACACCTTC

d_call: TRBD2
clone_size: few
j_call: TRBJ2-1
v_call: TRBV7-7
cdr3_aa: CASSPGLAGGLEQFF
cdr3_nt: TGTGCTAGCAGCCCCGGACTAGCGGGGGGCCTTGAGCAGTTCTTC

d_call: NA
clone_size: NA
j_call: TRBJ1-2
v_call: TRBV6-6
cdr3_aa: CASRHIRDFDGYTF
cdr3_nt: TGTGCCAGCAGACACATCCGGGACTTCGATGGCTACACCTTC

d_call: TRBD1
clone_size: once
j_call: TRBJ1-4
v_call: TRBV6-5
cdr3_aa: CASLFLGTEDEKLFF
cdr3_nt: TGTGCCAGCCTGTTTCTGGGGACAGAGGATGAAAAACTGTTTTTT

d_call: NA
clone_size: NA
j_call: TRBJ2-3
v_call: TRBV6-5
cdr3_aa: CASSPQGASTDTQYF
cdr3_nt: TGTGCCAGCAGTCCTCAGGGTGCCAGCACAGATACGCAGTATTTT

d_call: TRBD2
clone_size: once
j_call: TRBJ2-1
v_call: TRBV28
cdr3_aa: CASSLTSGGEQFF
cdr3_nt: TGTGCCAGCAGTTTAACTAGCGGGGGGGAGCAGTTCTTC